The clone carrying this T cell receptor beta chain was detected a few times. Its antigen is as yet unknown. This CDR3 comprises 16 residues. V dropped 6 bases and J dropped 0; count of bases not matched to a gene: 7. Germline V CDR1 and CDR2: SNHLY, FYNNEI. This entry belongs to a study of OX40 agonist ivuxolimab in advanced cancers. At the level of the study: Among those enrolled, mean age was about 63 years (range about 23 to 85) and 82.7% were male. Broader study findings: Some of the lowest clonal expansion was seen in partial responders at 0.1-3.0 mg/kg.

Assay: immunoSEQ multiplex PCR; the TCRdb copy retains only in-frame clones and omits some. The sample shows about 25,000 clones, 80% to 90% of them seen only once. The clonotype originates from an adult with an advanced solid tumor such as melanoma, head and neck, liver or kidney cancer. This sample comprised CD4+ or CD8+ T cells sorted from blood, obtained in a trial of the OX40 agonist ivuxolimab. The chain couples TRBV2 to TRBJ1-5; 8 bases are a match to TRBD1. The CDR3, as DNA: TGTGCCAGCAGGGACAGGGAGTATTATAGCAATCAGCCCCAGCATTTT. Protein sequence: CASRDREYYSNQPQHF.